This TCR beta chain originates from a study of T cell repertoires in cytomegalovirus infection. Using its own MiXCR run on the reads, TCRdb lists one record per CDR3 protein. The sample records roughly 310,000 distinct CDR3 sequences, roughly 16% being singletons. This clonotype was obtained from a human donor in good health (CMV status not recorded). Some clones in this sample may be carry-over from other donors' samples. Sequencing was carried out using PBMCs.

Written as DNA, the CDR3 is TGTGCCAGCAGTCTTGACATGTCCCAGCATTTT. Translating gives CASSLDMSQHF. The V gene is TRBV28, the J gene TRBJ1-5; no clear D. The CDR3 has 11 amino acids. The germline V and J ends were trimmed by 5 bases and 11 bases, with 10 bases remaining between them. Per germline, CDR1 MDHEN and CDR2 SYDVKM.